This record looks at one T cell receptor (beta chain) sequence and its context. Its antigen remains unidentified. Per-nucleotide qualities are absent, and no much larger clonotype sits a single base away. Following the manufacturer's instructions, the researchers used the immunoSEQ immune profiling system to amplify TCR beta CDR3 regions via multiplex PCR. An Illumina NextSeq system was used for sequencing. On the study's bioinformatics: Sequence data were processed on the immunoSEQ Analyzer platform, and clonality was calculated as the square root of Simpson's index of productive rearrangements. Similarity in V and J usage was quantified by Jensen-Shannon distance, and CDR3 generation probabilities were calculated with OLGA. The researchers looked up shared CDR3 sequences in the immuneACCESS database (August 2020) and in VDJdb (December 2020). The source is immuneACCESS, and TCRdb retained only in-frame sequences with V and J called. Part of the clones is not carried over; for the studies checked, unresolved V genes explain less than half of this, and the remainder is unexplained. Clone size and V and J calls were adopted from that table, with D and trimming inferred from the DNA. Recorded for this sample are 30,000 to 45,000 clones; approximately 84% of them occurred a single time. Roughly 1.5% of the sample lies in the top ten.

CDR1 and CDR2, per the germline V gene, are SGHRS and YFSETQ. V loses 1 base at its end and J loses 4 bases; junction bases beyond the gene matches: 3. Counted from cysteine to phenylalanine, this CDR3 has 15 amino acids. Of all the DNA, just the CDR3 is kept, 45 bases in frame from base 1. The twin pairs came from the European Cystic Fibrosis Twin and Sibling Study Cohort, a cohort that recruited patients from about 160 CF clinics across 14 European countries. Both zygosity and CFTR genotype were checked in-house, and zygosity was tested with multiplex PCR across nine short tandem repeat loci. Peripheral blood was sampled from each twin, and clinical parameters were recorded on the day of blood sampling. Phenol/chloroform extraction was used to isolate genomic DNA from peripheral blood cells, and the DNA was then kept in TE buffer at 4 degrees C. The sample belongs to a study of monozygotic twins with cystic fibrosis (dated by TCRdb to the early 2020s). In the study overall: Barcoded libraries were prepared with around 15 PCR cycles from 2.5 to 3 micrograms of fragmented DNA. On the day of blood sampling, twins were ranked among 1,100 or so cohort participants for weight-for-height and for FEVPerc (FEV1 disease centile). The cohort included ten female and six male twin pairs, mostly children and adolescents, aged about 2.0 to 40 years with a median of roughly 10 years. Data for three of the twin pairs had been reported earlier in a different context. The study compared TCR beta repertoires within and between 16 monozygotic twin pairs with cystic fibrosis to assess genetic influence on V and J gene usage.

Points the paper makes about the study in general: The greatest similarity to the co-twin was observed for V gene usage in 13 of 16 pairs and for J usage in 8 of 16 pairs, which suggested genetic constraints. Sharing of nucleotide-identical clonotypes was significantly greater within monozygotic CF twin pairs than between unrelated CF individuals (P = 0.000026, Mann-Whitney). The cohort was small, and the number of shared CDR3s showed no association with age, concordance or disease severity. Simpson clonality was generally low (median about 0.01), which suggests a naive-dominated repertoire, and clonality was higher in the most severely affected patients.

The material sequenced was blood. The chain uses TRBV5-1 and TRBJ2-3, and 10 junctional nucleotides match TRBD2. The TCR comes from a girl aged 2-10 years with cystic fibrosis. The bases read TGCGCCAGCAGCTTGTTAAGCGGGGGGGCAGATACGCAGTATTTT. It is translated as CASSLLSGGADTQYF. Reference TRBV5-1 and TRBJ2-3 proteins supply the regions before and after the CDR3; the full variable domain is: KAGVTQTPRYLIKTRGQQVTLSCSPISGHRSVSWYQQTPGQGLQFLFEYFSETQRNKGNFPGRFSGRQFSNSRSEMNVSTLELGDSALYLCASSLLSGGADTQYFGPGTRLTVL.